What follows are 20 T cell receptor beta chains derived from one specimen sequenced in a study of T cell responses to AZD1222 COVID-19 vaccine (dated by TCRdb to the early 2020s). The time point label on this specimen signifies: baseline before first vaccination. Receptor amplification or capture employed the immunoSEQ multiplex PCR assay. The table was pulled from immuneACCESS by TCRdb, which kept in-frame rearrangements only. Such tables lose some clones; where checked, under half of the loss comes from unresolved V genes, and the rest has no known cause. The sample table holds tens of thousands of clones, of which around 90% were seen once. Jointly, the top ten make up more than 20% of the sample. The sequencing here drew on peripheral blood, taken on day 0 of AZD1222 vaccination. The receptors shown here come from an adult in good health.

The rearrangement joins TRBV27 to TRBJ1-2, with 7 bases fitting TRBD1. V lost 5 bases to trimming and J lost 4 bases; unmatched junction nucleotides: 10. The germline V gene has CDR1 MNHEY and CDR2 SMNVEV (reference sequence). The CDR3 has 15 amino acids. CDR3 sequence: CASSPDRASTYGYTF. In DNA form, the CDR3 reads TGTGCCAGCAGTCCCGACAGGGCTTCTACCTATGGCTACACCTTC.

J is TRBJ2-4 and V is TRBV7-9, with TRBD1 matching over 8 bases. The CDR3 totals 15 residues. V lost 5 bases and J lost 4; bases outside the gene matches: 7. The germline CDR1 and CDR2 sequences are SEHNR and FQNEAQ (reference sequence). In DNA form, the CDR3 reads TGTGCCAGCAGCCAGACAGGGGTCGAAAAAAACATTCAGTACTTC. Its protein is CASSQTGVEKNIQYF.

Only one count was recorded for this clone. Written as DNA, the CDR3 is TGTGCCAGCAGCCAAGCGGCCTTCGGGGAGCAGTACTTC. Translating gives CASSQAAFGEQYF. The chain is built from TRBV14 and TRBJ2-7; no definite D call. Germline CDR1 and CDR2: SGHDN and FVKESK. Trimming cost V 1 base and J 7 bases, with 11 bases left between them. The CDR3 has 13 residues.

J is TRBJ1-1 and V is TRBV28; possible D gene TRBD1, 5 bases. Between the trimmed V and J ends, which lost 5 bases and 2 bases, there was a span of 15 bases. The CDR3 totals 15 residues. Germline V gene sequence: CDR1 MDHEN, CDR2 SYDVKM. CDR3 DNA sequence: TGTGCCAGCAGTATCGACAGCAGTATCAACACTGAAGCTTTCTTT. As protein: CASSIDSSINTEAFF.

V is TRBV5-1 and J is TRBJ2-1, with D possibly matching TRBD1 (5 bases). V was trimmed by 4 bases and J by 3 bases, leaving 14 bases between them. Germline V lookup: CDR1 SGHRS, CDR2 YFSETQ. The CDR3 runs to 15 residues. CDR3 coding DNA: TGCGCCAGCAGCCCCCCGACGGACAACTACAATGAGCAGTTCTTC. As protein: CASSPPTDNYNEQFF.

The chain is built from TRBV19 and TRBJ1-1; D is unclear. Germline CDR1 and CDR2: LNHDA and SQIVND (reference sequence). V gave up 9 bases and J gave up 0 bases, with 8 bases separating them. This CDR3 has 12 residues. In DNA form, the CDR3 reads TGTGCCAGATGCAAGTTGAACACTGAAGCTTTCTTT. Translated: CARCKLNTEAFF.

The V gene is TRBV6-5, the J gene TRBJ1-1; D remains unclear. The CDR3 contains 13 residues. Trimming left V 0 bases short and J 12 bases short, with 14 bases between. CDR1 is MNHEY and CDR2 is SVGAGI in the germline V gene. The CDR3 sequence is CASSYSLVSETFF. CDR3 in DNA: TGTGCCAGCAGTTACTCGTTGGTTTCGGAAACTTTCTTT.

This chain joins TRBV30 and TRBJ1-5, with D uncertain. V shed 3 bases and J shed 9 bases, with 12 bases lying between them. Per germline, CDR1 GTSNPN and CDR2 SVGIG (reference sequence). CDR3 length: 12 residues. The chain's CDR3 is CAWSPSVGPQHF. DNA of the CDR3: TGTGCCTGGAGCCCATCGGTGGGGCCCCAGCATTTT.

The J gene is TRBJ1-1, the V gene TRBV11-2; D uncertain. The V and J ends lost 0 bases and 0 bases respectively, with 2 bases between them. Germline loops: CDR1 SGHAT, CDR2 FQNNGV. This CDR3 has 13 amino acids. The CDR3 spells CASSLDLNTEAFF. The CDR3 coding sequence is TGTGCCAGCAGCTTAGATCTGAACACTGAAGCTTTCTTT. The full variable domain, completed using reference TRBV11-2 and TRBJ1-1, is EAGVAQSPRYKIIEKRQSVAFWCNPISGHATLYWYQQILGQGPKLLIQFQNNGVVDDSQLPKDRFSAERLKGVDSTLKIQPAKLEDSAVYLCASSLDLNTEAFFGQGTRLTVV.

The genes are TRBV18 and TRBJ2-2, with TRBD1 matching over 9 bases. Per the germline V gene, CDR1 is KGHSH and CDR2 is LQKENI. CDR3 size: 16 residues. V was pared by 3 bases and J by 6 bases, with 8 bases of the junction left unmatched. Here the CDR3 DNA reads TGTGCCAGCTCACCGCTGGGACAGGGAGGACCCGGGGAGCTGTTTTTT. Translation: CASSPLGQGGPGELFF.

This clone appeared once. The chain is built from TRBV5-5 and TRBJ2-7, with 11 positions matching TRBD2. From germline, CDR1 is SGHKS and CDR2 YYEKEE (reference sequence). V trimming: 4 bases; J trimming: 9 bases; junction bases outside the gene matches: 9. The CDR3 extends over 14 amino acids. This CDR3 is CASSQTSGGGGQYF. Here the CDR3 DNA reads TGTGCCAGCAGCCAAACTAGCGGGGGCGGAGGGCAGTACTTC.

This clone appeared once. The chain carries TRBV2 and TRBJ1-2, with D unresolved. The V and J ends lost 6 bases and 3 bases respectively, with 20 bases between them. The CDR3 runs 16 residues. Germline V gene lookup returns CDR1 SNHLY and CDR2 FYNNEI. In DNA form, the CDR3 reads TGTGCCAGCAGGGCTGGGCGGCCCCTCGAGGACTATGGCTACACCTTC. Protein product: CASRAGRPLEDYGYTF.

The genes are TRBV7-2 and TRBJ1-2; tentatively, D is TRBD1 (5 bases). The CDR3 length is 14 residues. With 5 bases removed from V and 7 bases from J, the gap between germline ends came to 17 bases. Germline loops: CDR1 SGHTA, CDR2 FQGNSA. This CDR3 reads CASSPFGTSSGYTF. DNA of the CDR3: TGTGCCAGCAGCCCATTCGGGACCTCTTCTGGCTACACCTTC.

This chain connects TRBV11-2 to TRBJ1-1; tentative D call: TRBD1 (6 bases). This CDR3 comprises 15 residues. Trimming removed 5 bases from V and 0 bases from J, with 13 bases in between. Germline V gene lookup returns CDR1 SGHAT and CDR2 FQNNGV. CDR3 in amino acids: CASSLRTDMNTEAFF. In nucleotides, the CDR3 is TGTGCCAGCAGCCTGAGGACAGACATGAACACTGAAGCTTTCTTT.

This chain joins TRBV5-1 and TRBJ1-2; tentatively, D is TRBD1 (6 bases). Trimming shortened V by 0 bases and J by 7 bases, and 13 bases separated the two germline ends. Germline V CDR1 and CDR2: SGHRS, YFSETQ. The CDR3 totals 14 residues. The CDR3 nucleotides are TGCGCCAGCAGCTTGGAAACAGGGTCCGTTGGCTACACCTTC. This codes for CASSLETGSVGYTF.

This sequence joins TRBV9 and TRBJ1-4; D is uncertain. V gave up 4 bases and J gave up 8 bases, with 12 bases separating them. The germline V gene has CDR1 SGDLS and CDR2 YYNGEE. CDR3 length: 13 residues. In DNA, the CDR3 is TGTGCCAGCAGCAACGCCCTGGGGGAAAAACTGTTTTTT. It yields the protein CASSNALGEKLFF.

V and J are TRBV3-1 (or the pseudogene TRBV3-2) and TRBJ1-2; 7 nucleotides align to TRBD1. Germline V lookup: CDR1 LGHDT, CDR2 YNNKEL (reference sequence). The V segment lost 7 bases and the J segment 8 bases; nucleotides outside the gene matches: 10. This CDR3 is 13 amino acids long. In DNA form, the CDR3 reads TGTGCCAGCACTAACAGGGGCAGTGGGGGCTACACCTTC. Translating it yields CASTNRGSGGYTF.

This chain joins TRBV7-2 and TRBJ2-7, with 12 positions matching TRBD2. Germline assignment: CDR1 SGHTA and CDR2 FQGNSA. This CDR3 is 14 amino acids long. After removal of 5 bases from V and 7 bases from J, the junction contained 6 bases not matched to a gene. CDR3 region: CASSQTSGGREQYF. For the CDR3, the DNA is TGTGCCAGCAGCCAGACTAGCGGGGGACGGGAGCAGTACTTC. Drawing the rest from reference TRBV7-2 and TRBJ2-7, the complete variable domain is GAGVSQSPSNKVTEKGKDVELRCDPISGHTALYWYRQSLGQGLEFLIYFQGNSAPDKSGLPSDRFSAERTGGSVSTLTIQRTQQEDSAVYLCASSQTSGGREQYFGPGTRLTVT.

The CDR3 is CATVARLPGSSSYEQYF. CDR3 DNA: TGTGCCACCGTCGCTCGGCTACCGGGGTCAAGCTCCTACGAGCAGTACTTC. The chain links TRBV7-9 to TRBJ2-7; possible D gene TRBD2, 5 bases. Germline CDR1 reads SEHNR; CDR2 reads FQNEAQ (reference sequence). The CDR3 is 17 amino acids. V was clipped by 10 bases and J by 0 bases, with 25 bases between them.

The chain combines TRBV28 with TRBJ2-5; TRBD2 aligns across 10 bases. Germline V CDR1 and CDR2: MDHEN, SYDVKM. The ends lost 5 bases at V and 7 bases at J; junction bases unmatched: 10. The CDR3 extends over 15 amino acids. CDR3 nucleotide sequence: TGTGCCAGCAGTCCCCAGCGGGGGGGCCTGGGGACCCAGTACTTC. Encoded protein: CASSPQRGGLGTQYF.